Described below is a single TCR beta chain sequence and its context. This sample is part of a study of blood T cell repertoires in COVID-19. Study summary: Sources were T cells, B-cell-depleted T cells, or PBMCs; the material itself was cDNA or gDNA.

In the original workflow: Reference gene primer amplification gave nucleated cell count estimates. Libraries were prepared by immunoSEQ multiplex PCR; TCRdb keeps only in-frame clonotypes and omits some of them. The D gene and trimming were derived from the DNA, and the V and J assignments and clone size from that table. The sample includes some 280,000 clones, 86% of them seen just once. Trimming pared 8 bases from V and 6 bases from J, leaving 14 bases between. This CDR3 spans 13 amino acids. The sequence was obtained from a woman in her 30s with active or convalescent COVID-19. Source material: peripheral blood. This rearrangement joins TRBV12-3 or TRBV12-4 to TRBJ1-5, with D possibly matching TRBD1 (5 bases). CDR3 sequence: CASGWQGTQPQHF. The CDR3 coding sequence is TGTGCCAGCGGATGGCAGGGCACTCAGCCCCAGCATTTT.